The source of this T cell receptor (beta chain) is a study of T cell repertoires in cytomegalovirus infection. Trimming shortened V by 2 bases and J by 7 bases, and 24 bases separated the two germline ends. The CDR3 extends over 19 amino acids. Per germline, CDR1 SGHTA and CDR2 FQGNSA. In TCRdb, the reads were re-called with MiXCR into one record per CDR3 protein. The sample lists about 920,000 distinct CDR3 sequences, around 31% occurring once. Many counts were recorded for this clonotype. Its antigen is not known. The chain links TRBV7-2 to TRBJ1-6; a weak D match, TRBD1 (5 bases). This receptor was obtained from a human donor in good health (CMV status not recorded). Some clones in this sample may be carry-over from other donors' samples. The sample here was cultured CD8+ T cells from PBMCs, taken from culture after CMV antigen stimulation. CDR3 in DNA: TGTGCCAGCAGCTTAAATATGGGACTCCTGAGCTATGAGAATTCACCCCTCCACTTT. It specifies CASSLNMGLLSYENSPLHF.